These 27 T cell receptor beta chains came from one sample sequenced in a study of graft-versus-host responses after intestinal transplantation. Generated by immunoSEQ multiplex PCR, the TCRdb table keeps only in-frame clones and is missing some. The profile shows some 8,700 clones, around two thirds of them singletons. Graft tissue processing released intraepithelial and lamina propria lymphocytes. The sample here was ileum tissue, taken around 500 days after intestinal transplant. These receptors were taken from a human patient who received an intestinal transplant, so some T cells may come from the graft donor.

The genes are TRBV5-8 and TRBJ1-3, with 9 bases aligning to TRBD1. CDR1 is SGHTS and CDR2 is YDEGEE in the germline V gene. Trimming at V came to 5 bases and at J to 8 bases, leaving 5 bases not matched to a gene. The CDR3 totals 13 residues. The CDR3 loop is CASRSGQGHTIYF. In nucleotides, the CDR3 is TGTGCCAGCAGGTCGGGACAGGGTCACACCATATATTTT.

This clone occurred a few times. The V gene is TRBV29-1, the J gene TRBJ1-1; D is unresolved. Trimming removed 7 bases at V and 4 bases at J, with 19 bases between. Germline assignment: CDR1 SQVTM and CDR2 ANQGSEA. CDR3 length: 14 residues. CDR3 DNA sequence: TGCAGCGGGTCGCCGGTGGAAAAGGGCACTGAAGCTTTCTTT. This sequence encodes CSGSPVEKGTEAFF.

The V and J genes are TRBV11-2 and TRBJ1-3; 7 bases fit TRBD1. CDR3 length equals 14 residues. The V and J ends lost 6 bases and 3 bases, in that order; junction bases with no gene match: 5. The germline V gene has CDR1 SGHAT and CDR2 FQNNGV. CDR3 loop: CASRIGTVGNTIYF. The CDR3, as DNA: TGTGCCAGCAGGATTGGGACAGTTGGAAACACCATATATTTT.

This chain uses TRBV28 with TRBJ2-2; 12 bases fit TRBD2. The CDR3 is 13 amino acids. Per germline, CDR1 MDHEN and CDR2 SYDVKM. J gave up 7 bases and V 7 bases, and 1 base lay outside the gene matches. CDR3 sequence (DNA): TGTGCCAGCACTAGCGGGAGGGGCGGGGAGCTGTTTTTT. It translates to CASTSGRGGELFF.

This clone came up a few times. J is TRBJ2-5 and V is TRBV18; 11 nucleotides agree with TRBD1. The CDR3 consists of 14 residues. Germline CDR1 reads KGHSH; CDR2 reads LQKENI. Germline trimming cut 4 bases from V and 2 bases from J; bases unmatched to any gene: 0. CDR3 loop: CASSRDRGQETQYF. The CDR3 DNA sequence: TGTGCCAGCTCACGGGACAGGGGGCAAGAGACCCAGTACTTC. Full variable domain (missing parts from reference TRBV18 and TRBJ2-5): NAGVMQNPRHLVRRRGQEARLRCSPMKGHSHVYWYRQLPEEGLKFMVYLQKENIIDESGMPKERFSAEFPKEGPSILRIQQVVRGDSAAYFCASSRDRGQETQYFGPGTRLLVL.

This chain uses TRBV6-6 with TRBJ2-7, with TRBD1 matching 9 bases. Per germline, CDR1 MNHNY and CDR2 SVGAGI (reference sequence). Trimming took 6 bases from V and 13 from J; bases not matched to a gene: 10. The CDR3 totals 12 residues. The CDR3 loop reads CASSPSGTGIYF. The DNA of the CDR3 is TGTGCCAGCAGCCCCTCCGGGACAGGGATCTACTTC.

The chain carries TRBV28 and TRBJ1-2; D unclear. The CDR3 covers 13 residues. The V gene lost 10 bases and the J gene lost 5 bases, with 17 bases spanning the gap. The germline V gene has CDR1 MDHEN and CDR2 SYDVKM. In DNA form, the CDR3 reads TGTGCCATCCCCTCTTTACGTGGGTATGGCTACACCTTC. Translated: CAIPSLRGYGYTF.

On this clone: This CDR3 is also generated by other DNA sequences in the sample. The chain joins TRBV5-1 to TRBJ1-1, with 7 bases matching TRBD1. Germline assignment: CDR1 SGHRS and CDR2 YFSETQ. The ends lost 4 bases at V and 7 bases at J; junction bases unmatched: 4. The CDR3 sequence is 12 residues long. The CDR3 DNA reads TGCGCCAGCAGCCTCGGGACAGTTGAAGCTTTCTTT. This translates into CASSLGTVEAFF.

V usage is TRBV7-9 and J usage is TRBJ2-1; 12 positions match TRBD1. Germline trimming cut 5 bases from V and 7 bases from J; bases unmatched to any gene: 3. This CDR3 spans 14 amino acids. In germline, CDR1 is SEHNR, CDR2 FQNEAQ (reference sequence). In DNA, the CDR3 is TGTGCCAGCAGCCCGGGACAGGGGGCAAATGAGCAGTTCTTC. Translated: CASSPGQGANEQFF.

CDR3 DNA: TGTGCCATCAGCGACAGAGAACAAGAGACCCAGTACTTC. Residues: CAISDREQETQYF. V gene TRBV10-3 combines with J gene TRBJ2-5; the D gene is possibly TRBD1 (5 bases). This CDR3 has 13 amino acids. V lost 6 bases, J lost 2 bases, and 10 bases lay in between. From germline, CDR1 is ENHRY and CDR2 SYGVKD.

J is TRBJ1-5 and V is TRBV5-1, with D unclear. The V gene lost 1 base and the J gene lost 7 bases, with 9 bases spanning the gap. This CDR3 is 13 amino acids long. Germline CDR1 SGHRS, CDR2 YFSETQ. For the CDR3, the DNA is TGCGCCAGCAGCTTGAATACAGACCAGCCCCAGCATTTT. Its translation is CASSLNTDQPQHF.

This sequence joins TRBV19 and TRBJ2-7, with TRBD1 matching 7 bases. The CDR3 has 15 amino acids. Germline trimming cut 2 bases from V and 2 bases from J; bases unmatched to any gene: 6. Germline V gives CDR1 LNHDA, CDR2 SQIVND (reference sequence). The CDR3 region is CASSISMTGPYEQYF. For the CDR3, the DNA is TGTGCCAGTAGTATATCTATGACAGGGCCCTACGAGCAGTACTTC.

This rearrangement joins TRBV7-2 to TRBJ2-7; D unresolved. This CDR3 is built from 13 residues. Trimming shortened V by 3 bases and J by 2 bases, and 8 bases separated the two germline ends. The germline V gene encodes CDR1 SGHTA and CDR2 FQGNSA. The DNA for the CDR3 is TGTGCCAGCAGCTTTACGAGTACCTACGAGCAGTACTTC. This sequence encodes CASSFTSTYEQYF. The full variable domain, in which reference TRBV7-2 and TRBJ2-7 provide the parts outside the CDR3, is GAGVSQSPSNKVTEKGKDVELRCDPISGHTALYWYRQSLGQGLEFLIYFQGNSAPDKSGLPSDRFSAERTGGSVSTLTIQRTQQEDSAVYLCASSFTSTYEQYFGPGTRLTVT.

The chain couples TRBV7-9 to TRBJ2-2; D may be TRBD1 (6 bases). With 4 bases removed from V and 3 bases from J, the gap between germline ends came to 12 bases. The length of the CDR3 is 15 residues. The germline CDR1 and CDR2 sequences are SEHNR and FQNEAQ (reference sequence). The CDR3 region has the DNA TGTGCCAGCAGCTCCGGGACAAGGGACACCGGGGAGCTGTTTTTT. Encoded protein: CASSSGTRDTGELFF.

The genes are TRBV7-2 and TRBJ2-3; the D is unclear. Trimming removed 1 base at V and 2 bases at J, with 4 bases between. The CDR3 runs 13 residues. CDR1 is SGHTA, CDR2 FQGNSA, per germline. The CDR3 coding sequence is TGTGCCAGCAGCTTAGACTACACAGATACGCAGTATTTT. Encoded protein: CASSLDYTDTQYF. The entire variable domain, with the rest obtained from reference TRBV7-2 and TRBJ2-3, is as follows: GAGVSQSPSNKVTEKGKDVELRCDPISGHTALYWYRQSLGQGLEFLIYFQGNSAPDKSGLPSDRFSAERTGGSVSTLTIQRTQQEDSAVYLCASSLDYTDTQYFGPGTRLTVL.

This clone was seen just once. The chain combines TRBV7-1 with TRBJ2-3; tentative D call: TRBD2 (5 bases). TRBV7-1 is sorted into the ORF group, with uncertain function. V lost 5 bases and J 1 base, leaving 13 bases between the germline ends. This CDR3 comprises 15 residues. In nucleotides, the CDR3 is TGTGCCAGCAGCCCGAGGAATAGCGGCACAGATACGCAGTATTTT. Translation: CASSPRNSGTDTQYF.

This clone was recorded only once. The chain has TRBV4-1 and TRBJ2-1, with no clear D. Between the trimmed V and J ends, which lost 0 bases and 4 bases, there was a span of 10 bases. Germline V CDR1 and CDR2: MGHRA, YSYEKL. This CDR3 is 15 amino acids long. This CDR3 is CASSQEHFDYNEQFF. The CDR3 DNA is TGCGCCAGCAGCCAAGAACATTTTGATTACAATGAGCAGTTCTTC.

This chain joins TRBV7-8 and TRBJ2-1; the D gene is possibly TRBD2 (5 bases). CDR3 length: 17 amino acids. V dropped 2 bases and J dropped 5 bases, with 19 bases sitting between them. Germline CDR1 reads SGHVS; CDR2 reads FQNEAQ. CDR3 coding DNA: TGTGCCAGCAGCTTATTCTTGCTAGCTGTGGGAAACAATGAGCAGTTCTTC. This gives the protein CASSLFLLAVGNNEQFF.

The DNA for the CDR3 is TGTGCCACACGGTGGGGCAATGAGCAGTTCTTC. Translation: CATRWGNEQFF. The chain joins TRBV19 to TRBJ2-1, with D hard to call. Germline CDR1 and CDR2: LNHDA and SQIVND (reference sequence). Between the trimmed V and J ends, which lost 10 bases and 6 bases, there was a span of 10 bases. The CDR3 sequence is 11 residues long.

The genes are TRBV28 and TRBJ2-7, with D possibly matching TRBD2 (5 bases). The V end was cut by 6 bases, the J end by 2 bases, with 8 bases between. This CDR3 contains 12 residues. In germline, CDR1 is MDHEN, CDR2 SYDVKM. The CDR3 protein is CASSSGTYEQYF. The CDR3 bases are TGTGCCAGCAGCTCGGGAACCTACGAGCAGTACTTC.

This clone was recorded once. The chain combines TRBV7-2 with TRBJ2-1; 11 nucleotides match TRBD2. Germline V gene lookup returns CDR1 SGHTA and CDR2 FQGNSA. This CDR3 comprises 16 residues. V lost 4 bases, J lost 7 bases, and 9 bases stayed unmatched. In DNA form, the CDR3 reads TGTGCCAGCAGCTCAGCCAGCACTAGCGGGGGTAATGAGCAGTTCTTC. This codes for CASSSASTSGGNEQFF.

The chain recombines TRBV18 with TRBJ2-7; 10 bases agree with TRBD2. Germline V gene lookup returns CDR1 KGHSH and CDR2 LQKENI. V dropped 2 bases and J dropped 7; count of bases not matched to a gene: 8. This CDR3 has 15 residues. The CDR3 nucleotides read TGTGCCAGCTCACCAACTAGCGGGACCTTAAGGGAGCAGTACTTC. It specifies CASSPTSGTLREQYF.

The table lists this clone with a few counts. The V gene is TRBV5-8, the J gene TRBJ2-2; D remains ambiguous. CDR3 length: 12 amino acids. Germline assignment: CDR1 SGHTS and CDR2 YDEGEE. The V end was cut by 4 bases, the J end by 5 bases, with 6 bases between. The CDR3 spells CASSGWTGELFF. Here the CDR3 DNA reads TGTGCCAGCAGCGGCTGGACCGGGGAGCTGTTTTTT.

The CDR3 spells CASSSVQETQYF. The CDR3 bases are TGTGCCAGCAGCTCCGTCCAAGAGACCCAGTACTTC. The rearrangement uses TRBV11-3 and TRBJ2-5; no definite D call. The CDR3 spans 12 residues. The germline gives CDR1 SGHNT, CDR2 YENEEA. With 4 bases removed from V and 1 base from J, the gap between germline ends came to 4 bases.

The chain recombines TRBV6-6 with TRBJ1-2, with D possibly TRBD1 on 5 matching bases. The V gene lost 2 bases and the J gene lost 6 bases, with 13 bases spanning the gap. The CDR3 totals 14 residues. Germline values: CDR1 MNHNY, CDR2 SVGAGI (reference sequence). The CDR3 is CASSYPGGANGYTF. CDR3 in DNA: TGTGCCAGCAGTTACCCAGGAGGGGCTAATGGCTACACCTTC.

The chain recombines TRBV10-2 with TRBJ2-3; 13 nucleotides match TRBD2. J gave up 2 bases and V 1 base, and 3 bases lay outside the gene matches. This CDR3 is 17 amino acids long. The germline V gene encodes CDR1 WSHSY and CDR2 SAAADI. CDR3 residues: CASSEWGLAGFTDTQYF. CDR3 nucleotide sequence: TGCGCCAGCAGTGAGTGGGGACTAGCGGGATTCACAGATACGCAGTATTTT.

This sequence joins TRBV7-9 and TRBJ1-1; D is uncertain. The CDR3 length is 11 residues. The V and J ends lost 8 bases and 6 bases respectively, with 10 bases between them. CDR1 and CDR2 (germline): SEHNR, FQNEAQ (reference sequence). This chain's CDR3 is CASCFIAEAFF. CDR3 bases: TGTGCCAGCTGTTTCATTGCTGAAGCTTTCTTT.